This T cell receptor beta chain was documented in a study of siplizumab effects on memory and regulatory T cells (dated by TCRdb to about 2019). About the full investigation: The study looked at the effect of siplizumab, an anti-CD2 antibody, on alloreactive T-cell subsets in allogeneic mixed lymphocyte reactions made from human PBMCs.

Results the study describes overall, beyond this receptor: Compared with memory T cells, unstimulated naive T cells appeared more diverse, and naive cells seemed to make a substantial contribution to the alloresponse. Among mappable alloreactive CD4+ clones, an average Treg-derived fraction of roughly 69% was observed with siplizumab, compared with 26.9% in control reactions. Roughly 80-97% of proliferating CD4+ or CD8+ clones could not be assigned a naive or memory phenotype. Siplizumab significantly lowered the cumulative frequency of alloreactive sequences that could be traced to unstimulated CD4+ memory T cells. Whether proliferating Tregs from siplizumab cultures were suppressive was not functionally confirmed. Because sequences below about 10^-5 frequency were poorly captured, only a minor fraction of alloreactive clones could be mapped to unstimulated subsets.

A note on this clone: This clone's antigen is unknown. Per-nucleotide qualities are absent, and no much larger clonotype sits a single base away.

TCRbeta CDR3 sequencing was performed on sorted unstimulated T cells and on proliferating T cells recovered from mixed lymphocyte reactions. Fresh whole blood from about 9 HLA-typed healthy donors was used as the source from which PBMCs were isolated. Unstimulated CD4+ non-regulatory T cells were FACS-sorted to map the origin of alloreactive clones. In the germline V gene, CDR1 corresponds to MDHEN and CDR2 to SYDVKM. For this chain, trimming is 5 bases at the V end and 5 bases at the J end, and the number of junction bases without a gene match is 2. The CDR3 contains 13 residues, cysteine and phenylalanine counted. Only the CDR3 portion is preserved as DNA: 39 bases, with reading frame beginning at the first base. The library was made by the immunoSEQ multiplex PCR assay. Each sample had 10^5 or so TCR templates assayed by the deep sequencing platform. Genomic DNA extracted from sorted T cells was the material used for TCRbeta CDR3 sequencing. On the authors' methods: The R programming language was used for clonal analysis of TCRbeta CDR3 data. Unstimulated samples were compared with post-reaction CFSE-low samples to define alloreactive CD4+ and CD8+ clones. Alloreactive CD4+ clones were assigned to regulatory or non-regulatory origin by matching sequences to sorted unstimulated Treg and non-Treg repertoires. The immuneACCESS repertoire file appears here via TCRdb, limited to in-frame rearrangements. These files lack a portion of the clones; in checked studies, under half of the deficit traces to unresolved V genes, and the cause of the others is not known. Clone size and the V and J calls come from that table; the DNA yielded D and trimming. The sample table shows about 100,000 clones, and about 90% are seen once. The ten largest clones take up about 12% of the sample.

Sequenced input: non-Treg CD4+ T cells sorted from blood. The cell subset or site label, as the study defines it: FACS-sorted unstimulated CD4+ non-regulatory T cells. This chain is built from TRBV28 and TRBJ1-2, and 10 bases in between align with TRBD1. This clonotype was obtained from a human donor in good health. CDR3 region: CASSTGQGYGYTF. The DNA is as follows: TGTGCCAGCAGTACGGGACAGGGGTATGGCTACACCTTC.